The entry below gives a single TCR beta chain sequence along with its context. Antigen: not known. The data originate from a study of vaccination and CD4 T cells after COVID-19. Study summary: Six males and four females, two Hispanic, made up the convalescents.

Regarding treatment: approximately 9-day PBMC culture with coronavirus spike peptide pools or control peptides (ViraFEST assay). During the years 2011-2018, before the COVID-19 pandemic, the unexposed donor's CD4+ T cells were collected. An Oncomine TCR Beta short-read assay was used to sequence the DNA from cultured CD4+ T cells. TCRdb ran MiXCR on the PCR reads and lists one entry per CDR3 protein. Of around 5,900 distinct CDR3 sequences in the sample, roughly 36% were seen once. Specimen: CD4+ T cells from blood, cultured in vitro. The clonotype originates from a human donor in good health.

CDR3 DNA: TGTGCCAGCAGTGAGAATAGCGAGGGGCCTGAGACCCAGTACTTC. This encodes CASSENSEGPETQYF. This chain links TRBV6-1 with TRBJ2-5, with D tentatively TRBD1 or TRBD2 (5 bases each). This CDR3 comprises 15 residues. V was pared by 3 bases and J by 5 bases, with 16 bases between. Germline CDR1 is MNHNS and CDR2 is SASEGT.